This T cell receptor beta chain was captured by sequencing in a study of shared clonotypes between healthy human individuals. Findings and caveats of the study: The small donor group covered limited genetic and exposure diversity.

Sequencing was performed with immunoSEQ multiplex PCR; in TCRdb, only in-frame clones are kept and a portion is missing. The sample lists 230,000 or so clones; 60% to 70% were seen once. A word on this clone: Its cognate antigen is unknown.

The CDR3 has 15 amino acids. V lost 3 bases, J lost 0 bases, and 9 bases lay in between. Per the germline V gene, CDR1 is SGHAT and CDR2 is FQNNGV. Sequencing was done on a sample of memory CD4+ T cells sorted from blood. Subset described: CD45RA-negative fraction. This sequence was found in a man aged 25 to 40 in good health. V and J are TRBV11-2 and TRBJ2-1, with D possibly being TRBD2 (6 bases). Written as DNA, the CDR3 is TGTGCCAGCAGCTTGTCTAGCGACTCCTACAATGAGCAGTTCTTC. This codes for CASSLSSDSYNEQFF.